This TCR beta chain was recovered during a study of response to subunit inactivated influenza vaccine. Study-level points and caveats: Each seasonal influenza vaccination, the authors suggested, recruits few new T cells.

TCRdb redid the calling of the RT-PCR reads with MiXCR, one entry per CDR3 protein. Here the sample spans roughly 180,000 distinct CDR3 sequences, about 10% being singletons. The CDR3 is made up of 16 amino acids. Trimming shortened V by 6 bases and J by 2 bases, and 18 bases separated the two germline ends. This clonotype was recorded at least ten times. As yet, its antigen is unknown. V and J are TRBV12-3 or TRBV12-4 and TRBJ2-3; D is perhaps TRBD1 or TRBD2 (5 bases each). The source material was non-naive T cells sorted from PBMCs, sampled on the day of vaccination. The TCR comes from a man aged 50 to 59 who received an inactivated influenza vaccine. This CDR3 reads CASSSVRDLITDTQYF. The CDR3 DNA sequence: TGTGCCAGCAGCTCCGTTCGGGACCTTATCACAGATACGCAGTATTTT.